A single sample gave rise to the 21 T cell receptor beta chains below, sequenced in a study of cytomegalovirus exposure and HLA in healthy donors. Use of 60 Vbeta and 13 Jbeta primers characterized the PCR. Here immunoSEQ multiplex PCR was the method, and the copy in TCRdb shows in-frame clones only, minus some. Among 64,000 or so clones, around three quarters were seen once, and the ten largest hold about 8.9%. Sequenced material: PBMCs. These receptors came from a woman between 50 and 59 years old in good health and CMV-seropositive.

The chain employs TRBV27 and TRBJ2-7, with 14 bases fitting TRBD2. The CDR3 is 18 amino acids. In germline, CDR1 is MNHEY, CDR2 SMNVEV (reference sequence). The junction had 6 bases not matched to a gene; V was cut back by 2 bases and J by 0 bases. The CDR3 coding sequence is TGTGCCAGCAGTTTAATGGGACTAGCGGGAGATGTCTCCTACGAGCAGTACTTC. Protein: CASSLMGLAGDVSYEQYF.

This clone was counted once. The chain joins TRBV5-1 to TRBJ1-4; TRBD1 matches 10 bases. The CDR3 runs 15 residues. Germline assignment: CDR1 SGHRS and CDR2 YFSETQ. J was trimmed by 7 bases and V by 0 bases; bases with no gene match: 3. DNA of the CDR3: TGCGCCAGCAGCTTGGCGGGACAGGGGAGTGAAAAACTGTTTTTT. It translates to CASSLAGQGSEKLFF.

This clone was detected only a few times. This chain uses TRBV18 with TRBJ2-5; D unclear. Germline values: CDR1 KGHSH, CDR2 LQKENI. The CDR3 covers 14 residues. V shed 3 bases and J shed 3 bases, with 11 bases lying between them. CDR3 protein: CASSPNTVKETQYF. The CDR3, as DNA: TGTGCCAGCTCACCTAACACCGTGAAAGAGACCCAGTACTTC.

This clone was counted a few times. For the CDR3, the DNA is TGTGCCAGCAGCGCTGGTCCGGGTCGTCCGCCCGAAGAGACCCAGTACTTC. Its translation is CASSAGPGRPPEETQYF. The chain joins TRBV9 to TRBJ2-5; no reliable D call. The germline V gene encodes CDR1 SGDLS and CDR2 YYNGEE. The CDR3 spans 17 residues. V lost 3 bases, J lost 3 bases, and 21 bases lay in between. The full variable domain, its missing parts supplied by reference TRBV9 and TRBJ2-5, is DSGVTQTPKHLITATGQRVTLRCSPRSGDLSVYWYQQSLDQGLQFLIQYYNGEERAKGNILERFSAQQFPDLHSELNLSSLELGDSALYFCASSAGPGRPPEETQYFGPGTRLLVL.

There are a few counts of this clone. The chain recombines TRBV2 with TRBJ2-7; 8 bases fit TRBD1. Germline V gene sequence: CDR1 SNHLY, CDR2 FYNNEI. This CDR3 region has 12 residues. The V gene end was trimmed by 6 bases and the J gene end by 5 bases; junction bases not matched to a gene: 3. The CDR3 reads CASSDRGNEQYF. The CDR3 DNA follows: TGTGCCAGCAGCGACAGGGGAAACGAGCAGTACTTC.

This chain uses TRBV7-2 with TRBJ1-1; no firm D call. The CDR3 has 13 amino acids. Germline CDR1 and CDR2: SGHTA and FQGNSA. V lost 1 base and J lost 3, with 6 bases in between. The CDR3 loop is CASSLVADTEAFF. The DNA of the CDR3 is TGTGCCAGCAGCTTAGTGGCGGACACTGAAGCTTTCTTT. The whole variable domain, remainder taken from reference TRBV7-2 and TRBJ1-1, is GAGVSQSPSNKVTEKGKDVELRCDPISGHTALYWYRQSLGQGLEFLIYFQGNSAPDKSGLPSDRFSAERTGGSVSTLTIQRTQQEDSAVYLCASSLVADTEAFFGQGTRLTVV.

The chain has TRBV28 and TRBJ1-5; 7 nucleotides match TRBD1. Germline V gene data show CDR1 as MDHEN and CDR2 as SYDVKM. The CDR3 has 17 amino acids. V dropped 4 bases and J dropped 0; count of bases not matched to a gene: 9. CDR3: CASSYDRAEISNQPQHF. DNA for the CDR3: TGTGCCAGCAGTTACGACAGGGCAGAGATTAGCAATCAGCCCCAGCATTTT. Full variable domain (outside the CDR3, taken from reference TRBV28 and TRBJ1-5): DVKVTQSSRYLVKRTGEKVFLECVQDMDHENMFWYRQDPGLGLRLIYFSYDVKMKEKGDIPEGYSVSREKKERFSLILESASTNQTSMYLCASSYDRAEISNQPQHFGDGTRLSIL.

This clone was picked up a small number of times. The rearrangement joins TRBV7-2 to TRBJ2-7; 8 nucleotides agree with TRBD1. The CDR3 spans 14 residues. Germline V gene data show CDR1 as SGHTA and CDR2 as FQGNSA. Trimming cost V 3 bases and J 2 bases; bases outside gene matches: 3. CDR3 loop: CASSFGTGTYEQYF. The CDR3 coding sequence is TGTGCCAGCAGCTTTGGGACAGGCACCTACGAGCAGTACTTC.

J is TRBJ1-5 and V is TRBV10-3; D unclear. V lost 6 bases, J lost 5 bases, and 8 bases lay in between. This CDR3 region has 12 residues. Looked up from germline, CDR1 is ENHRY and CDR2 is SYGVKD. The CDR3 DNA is TGTGCCATCAGCGGAGGGTATCAGCCCCAGCATTTT. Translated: CAISGGYQPQHF.

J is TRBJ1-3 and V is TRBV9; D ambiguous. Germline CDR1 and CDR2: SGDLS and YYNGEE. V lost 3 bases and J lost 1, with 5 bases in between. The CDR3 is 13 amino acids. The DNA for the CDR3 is TGTGCCAGCAGCGCCTATTCTGGAAACACCATATATTTT. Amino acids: CASSAYSGNTIYF.

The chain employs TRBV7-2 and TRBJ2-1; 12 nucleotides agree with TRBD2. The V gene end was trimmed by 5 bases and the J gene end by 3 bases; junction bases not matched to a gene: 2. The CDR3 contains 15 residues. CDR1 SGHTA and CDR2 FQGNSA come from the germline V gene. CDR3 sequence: CASSPTSGSYNEQFF. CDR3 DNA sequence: TGTGCCAGCAGCCCGACTAGCGGGAGCTACAATGAGCAGTTCTTC.

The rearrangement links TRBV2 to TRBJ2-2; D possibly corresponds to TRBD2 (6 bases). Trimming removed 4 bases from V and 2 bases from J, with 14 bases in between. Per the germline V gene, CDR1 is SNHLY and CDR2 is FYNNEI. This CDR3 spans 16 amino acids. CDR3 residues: CASSVTGTLNTGELFF. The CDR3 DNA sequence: TGTGCCAGCAGTGTGACCGGGACTCTCAACACCGGGGAGCTGTTTTTT.

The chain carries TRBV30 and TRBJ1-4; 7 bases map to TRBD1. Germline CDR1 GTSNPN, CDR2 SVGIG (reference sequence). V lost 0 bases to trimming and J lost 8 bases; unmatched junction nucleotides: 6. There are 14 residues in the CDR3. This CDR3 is CAWSVRQGVEKLFF. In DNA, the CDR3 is TGTGCCTGGAGTGTAAGACAGGGAGTGGAAAAACTGTTTTTT.

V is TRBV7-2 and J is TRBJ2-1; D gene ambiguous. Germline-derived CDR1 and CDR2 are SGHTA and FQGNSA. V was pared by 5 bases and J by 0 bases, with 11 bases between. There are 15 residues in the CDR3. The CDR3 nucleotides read TGTGCCAGCAGCCCAACGGTTAGCTCCTACAATGAGCAGTTCTTC. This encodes CASSPTVSSYNEQFF. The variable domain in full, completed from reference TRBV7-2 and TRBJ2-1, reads GAGVSQSPSNKVTEKGKDVELRCDPISGHTALYWYRQSLGQGLEFLIYFQGNSAPDKSGLPSDRFSAERTGGSVSTLTIQRTQQEDSAVYLCASSPTVSSYNEQFFGPGTRLTVL.

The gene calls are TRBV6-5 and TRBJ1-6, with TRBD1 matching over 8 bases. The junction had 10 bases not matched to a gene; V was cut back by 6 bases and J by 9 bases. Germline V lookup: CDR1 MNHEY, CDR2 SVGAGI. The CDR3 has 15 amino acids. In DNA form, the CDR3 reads TGTGCCAGCAGGCTTCCGGACAGGGAGGCTTCACCCCTCCACTTT. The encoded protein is CASRLPDREASPLHF.

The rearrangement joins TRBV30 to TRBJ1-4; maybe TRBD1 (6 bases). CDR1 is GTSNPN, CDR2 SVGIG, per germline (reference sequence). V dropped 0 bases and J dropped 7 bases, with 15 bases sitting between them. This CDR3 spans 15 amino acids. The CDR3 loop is CAWSVKGDVGEKLFF. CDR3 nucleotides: TGTGCCTGGAGTGTCAAGGGGGATGTAGGTGAAAAACTGTTTTTT.

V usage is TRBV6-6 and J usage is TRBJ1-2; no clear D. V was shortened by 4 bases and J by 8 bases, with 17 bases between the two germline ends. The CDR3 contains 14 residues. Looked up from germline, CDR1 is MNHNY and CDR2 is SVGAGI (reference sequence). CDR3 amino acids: CASSSTQDTTGYTF. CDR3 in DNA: TGTGCCAGCAGTTCCACTCAAGACACGACAGGCTACACCTTC.

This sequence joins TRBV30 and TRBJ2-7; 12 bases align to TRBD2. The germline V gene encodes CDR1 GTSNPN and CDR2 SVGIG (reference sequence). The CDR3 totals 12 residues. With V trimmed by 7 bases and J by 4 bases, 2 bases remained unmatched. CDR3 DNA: TGTGCCTTGACTAGCGGGGGATACGAGCAGTACTTC. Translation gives CALTSGGYEQYF.

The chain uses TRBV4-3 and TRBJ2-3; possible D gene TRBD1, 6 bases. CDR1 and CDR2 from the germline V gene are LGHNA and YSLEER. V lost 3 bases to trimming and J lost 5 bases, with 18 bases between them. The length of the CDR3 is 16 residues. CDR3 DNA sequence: TGCGCCAGCAGCCAGGATACAGGGCGGGCTGGAGATACGCAGTATTTT. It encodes CASSQDTGRAGDTQYF.

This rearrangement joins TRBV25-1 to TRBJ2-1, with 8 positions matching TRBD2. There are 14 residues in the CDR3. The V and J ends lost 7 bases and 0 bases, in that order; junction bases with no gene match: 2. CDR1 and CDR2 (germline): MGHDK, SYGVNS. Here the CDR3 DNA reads TGTGCCAGCATCGCGGGGGGCTCCTACAATGAGCAGTTCTTC. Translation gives CASIAGGSYNEQFF. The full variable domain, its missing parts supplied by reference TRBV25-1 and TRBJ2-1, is EADIYQTPRYLVIGTGKKITLECSQTMGHDKMYWYQQDPGMELHLIHYSYGVNSTEKGDLSSESTVSRIRTEHFPLTLESARPSHTSQYLCASIAGGSYNEQFFGPGTRLTVL.

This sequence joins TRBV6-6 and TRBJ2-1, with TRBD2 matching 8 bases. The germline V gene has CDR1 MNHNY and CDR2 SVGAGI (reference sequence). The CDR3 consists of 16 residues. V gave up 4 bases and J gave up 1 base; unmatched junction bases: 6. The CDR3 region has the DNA TGTGCCAGCAGTTTGCGCGGGAGGCGTTCCTACAATGAGCAGTTCTTC. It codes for CASSLRGRRSYNEQFF.